Reported below is one T cell receptor (beta chain). The target antigen is unknown. The sample belongs to a study of cytomegalovirus exposure and HLA in healthy donors. On the study more broadly: T cells numbering about 200 million yielded some 120 million unique TCR beta sequences in an earlier analysis.

Notes on the study in general: Reportedly, diagnosis of cytomegalovirus status by the classifier showed high specificity and sensitivity. According to the study, 180 or so TCR beta chains were cytomegalovirus-associated.

The PCR contained 60 Vbeta and 13 Jbeta primers. Clones were sequenced by immunoSEQ multiplex PCR, and TCRdb holds only the in-frame ones, with some missing. The sample consists of 150,000 to 200,000 clones, approximately 80% of them appearing once. Sample: PBMCs. This receptor was taken from a man aged 18-30 years in good health and CMV-seropositive.

The CDR3 bases are TGTGCCAGCAGCTTATTGGCTAGCGCCTCCTACGAGCAGTACTTC. Its translation: CASSLLASASYEQYF. The rearrangement links TRBV11-2 to TRBJ2-7, with D perhaps TRBD2 (6 bases). The CDR3 length is 15 residues. CDR1 SGHAT and CDR2 FQNNGV come from the germline V gene. Deletions cut 2 bases from V and 0 bases from J, with 11 bases between.